This is a list of T cell receptor beta chains from one sample in a study of shared clonotypes between healthy human individuals. TCRdb's copy holds only in-frame clones and misses some; the assay was immunoSEQ multiplex PCR. The table shows hundreds of thousands of clones, with 55% to 85% occurring only once. The specimen was memory CD4+ T cells sorted from blood. The origin of the receptors is a woman in her twenties or thirties in good health. The conserved cysteine and the conserved F or W are not part of the CDR3 here. The order of the fields is J gene, clone size, V gene, CDR3 length, CDR3 protein. Clone size appears in some rows only: once, few, many, or a class for an expanded clone.

j_gene: TRBJ2-2
abundance: -
v_gene: TRBV27
len: 11
CDR3aa: ATRGFNTGELF

j_gene: TRBJ2-4
abundance: -
v_gene: TRBV27
len: 9
CDR3aa: ASSRGLDLY

j_gene: TRBJ1-2
abundance: few
v_gene: TRBV10-2
len: 11
CDR3aa: ASSRGEDYGYT

j_gene: TRBJ2-7
abundance: -
v_gene: TRBV2
len: 12
CDR3aa: ASSDGAAILEQY

j_gene: TRBJ2-5
abundance: many
v_gene: TRBV7-6
len: 13
CDR3aa: ASSATGGGGETQY

j_gene: TRBJ2-7
abundance: -
v_gene: TRBV5-3
len: 14
CDR3aa: ARSLAPRQETYEQY

j_gene: TRBJ2-2
abundance: few
v_gene: TRBV11-3
len: 15
CDR3aa: ASSLGGGHRGTGELF

j_gene: TRBJ1-5
abundance: -
v_gene: TRBV19
len: 14
CDR3aa: ASRGQPAYSNQPQH

j_gene: TRBJ1-1
abundance: -
v_gene: TRBV19
len: 11
CDR3aa: ASAGERGTEAF

j_gene: TRBJ2-7
abundance: medium-sized
v_gene: TRBV2
len: 12
CDR3aa: ASSLGDAPSMEY

j_gene: TRBJ1-4
abundance: -
v_gene: TRBV4-1
len: 13
CDR3aa: ASSRTGGRNEKLF

j_gene: TRBJ1-3
abundance: many
v_gene: TRBV5-1
len: 12
CDR3aa: ASSAGTAGNTIY

j_gene: TRBJ2-7
abundance: -
v_gene: TRBV10-3
len: 16
CDR3aa: ATGPGLSGFGAPYEQY

j_gene: TRBJ2-1
abundance: -
v_gene: TRBV6-1
len: 11
CDR3aa: ASALSSYNEQF

j_gene: TRBJ2-3
abundance: many
v_gene: TRBV7-2
len: 10
CDR3aa: ASSPYTDTQY

j_gene: TRBJ2-7
abundance: -
v_gene: TRBV27
len: 13
CDR3aa: ASSLVGLAGDEQY

j_gene: TRBJ1-1
abundance: -
v_gene: TRBV5-4
len: 12
CDR3aa: ASSWYRDEAEAF

j_gene: TRBJ2-7
abundance: many
v_gene: TRBV2
len: 11
CDR3aa: ASELPNSYEQY

j_gene: TRBJ2-1
abundance: -
v_gene: TRBV5-5
len: 14
CDR3aa: ASSLALAGAYNEQF

j_gene: TRBJ2-7
abundance: once
v_gene: TRBV4-1
len: 14
CDR3aa: ASSRLSGSETYEQY

j_gene: TRBJ1-2
abundance: -
v_gene: TRBV28
len: 14
CDR3aa: ASSSPNRVPNYGYT

j_gene: TRBJ2-2
abundance: -
v_gene: TRBV6-6
len: 12
CDR3aa: ASRQQPNTGELF

j_gene: TRBJ2-7
abundance: few
v_gene: TRBV11-2
len: 10
CDR3aa: ASSLVGRGQY

j_gene: TRBJ1-3
abundance: -
v_gene: TRBV4-2
len: 11
CDR3aa: ASSQRSGNTIY

j_gene: TRBJ1-1
abundance: many
v_gene: TRBV7-2
len: 11
CDR3aa: ASSHDRNTEAF

j_gene: TRBJ2-1
abundance: once
v_gene: TRBV4-1
len: 14
CDR3aa: ASSLPGLAGRNEQF

j_gene: TRBJ2-7
abundance: -
v_gene: TRBV13
len: 13
CDR3aa: ASSFPDRGEYEQY

j_gene: TRBJ2-5
abundance: -
v_gene: TRBV4-1
len: 14
CDR3aa: ASTLAGLQPGETQY

j_gene: TRBJ2-3
abundance: -
v_gene: TRBV4-2
len: 15
CDR3aa: ASSQELTSGITDTQY

j_gene: TRBJ2-7
abundance: -
v_gene: TRBV19
len: 13
CDR3aa: ASSSPSGGAYEQY

j_gene: TRBJ2-5
abundance: -
v_gene: TRBV5-1
len: 14
CDR3aa: ASSLSSGLVVETQY

j_gene: TRBJ1-1
abundance: -
v_gene: TRBV19
len: 13
CDR3aa: ASSTGPDFNTEAF

j_gene: TRBJ1-1
abundance: -
v_gene: TRBV19
len: 11
CDR3aa: ASTLGQNTEAF

j_gene: TRBJ2-7
abundance: once
v_gene: TRBV20-1
len: 9
CDR3aa: SASLEYEQY

j_gene: TRBJ1-2
abundance: -
v_gene: TRBV19
len: 12
CDR3aa: ASGRRDRGYGYT